The 3 T cell receptor beta chains listed next were all sequenced from one sample in a study of CD8+CD57+ T cells in acquired aplastic anemia. Template material for TCR beta VDJ and CDR3 profiling consisted of genomic DNA. One entry per CDR3 protein, called by TCRdb with MiXCR from the reads. The sample consists of around 180,000 distinct CDR3 sequences, over 60% of them appearing once. The sequenced sample consisted of sorted CD4+, CD8+, or CD8+CD57+ T cells (not recorded which) from PBMCs. The receptors here all came from a human donor with severe aplastic anemia or a healthy control (not recorded which).

This clonotype was counted many times. This chain uses TRBV7-9 with TRBJ2-5, with D uncertain. The CDR3 is 14 amino acids. Trimming shortened V by 4 bases and J by 1 base, and 10 bases separated the two germline ends. Germline CDR1 SEHNR, CDR2 FQNEAQ (reference sequence). The CDR3 sequence: CASSSPDTQETQYF. In nucleotides, the CDR3 is TGTGCCAGCAGCTCCCCCGACACCCAAGAGACCCAGTACTTC.

This clonotype was recorded at least ten times. CDR3 in amino acids: CASSYPQETGNTIYF. For the CDR3, the DNA is TGTGCCAGCAGTTACCCCCAGGAAACTGGAAACACCATATATTTT. V is TRBV12-3 or TRBV12-4 and J is TRBJ1-3; D gene ambiguous. V dropped 4 bases and J dropped 2 bases, with 12 bases sitting between them. The CDR3 is 15 amino acids.

The CDR3: CSAQSPNQPQHF. The CDR3 DNA sequence: TGCAGTGCTCAGAGTCCGAATCAGCCCCAGCATTTT. The V and J genes are TRBV20-1 and TRBJ1-5; D not resolved. Germline V CDR1 and CDR2: DFQATT, SNEGSKA (reference sequence). The CDR3 has 12 amino acids. V lost 5 bases and J lost 4, with 9 bases in between.